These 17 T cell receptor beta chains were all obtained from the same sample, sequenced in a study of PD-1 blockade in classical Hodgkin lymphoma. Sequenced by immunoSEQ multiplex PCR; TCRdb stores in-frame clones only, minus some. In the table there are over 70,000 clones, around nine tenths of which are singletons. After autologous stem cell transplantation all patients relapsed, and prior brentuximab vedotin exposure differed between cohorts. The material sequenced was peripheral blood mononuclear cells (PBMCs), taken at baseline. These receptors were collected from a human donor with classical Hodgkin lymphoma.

The CDR3 sequence is CASSIENSSGTGTDTQYF. The CDR3 DNA sequence: TGTGCCAGTAGTATAGAGAACTCTAGCGGGACCGGCACAGATACGCAGTATTTT. This sequence joins TRBV19 and TRBJ2-3; TRBD2 matches 9 bases. The J segment lost 1 base and the V segment lost 0 bases, leaving 8 bases of the junction unmatched. Germline V gene sequence: CDR1 LNHDA, CDR2 SQIVND (reference sequence). This CDR3 spans 18 amino acids.

The CDR3 sequence is CSVDGAGVKGGYTF. The CDR3 DNA reads as TGCAGCGTTGATGGGGCAGGGGTAAAGGGTGGCTACACCTTC. The chain couples TRBV29-1 to TRBJ1-2, with TRBD1 as a possible D gene (6 bases). The germline V and J ends were trimmed by 3 bases and 7 bases, with 18 bases remaining between them. Germline V gene data show CDR1 as SQVTM and CDR2 as ANQGSEA. The CDR3 spans 14 residues.

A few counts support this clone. The CDR3 DNA is TGCGCCAGCAGCCAAGGCCTAGTTGGTAACAGTGAGCAGTTCTTC. Protein sequence: CASSQGLVGNSEQFF. The rearrangement uses TRBV4-3 and TRBJ2-1; no firm D call. The length of the CDR3 is 15 residues. V lost 1 base to trimming and J lost 9 bases, with 16 bases between them. From germline, CDR1 is LGHNA and CDR2 YSLEER.

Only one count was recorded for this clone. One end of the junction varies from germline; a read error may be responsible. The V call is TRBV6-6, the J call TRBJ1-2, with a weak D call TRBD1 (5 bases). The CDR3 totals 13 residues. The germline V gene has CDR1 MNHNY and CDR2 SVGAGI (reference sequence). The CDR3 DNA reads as TGTGCCAGCAGTTATAGCCGGGGTGGGGGATTTACGTTC. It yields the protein CASSYSRGGGFTF.

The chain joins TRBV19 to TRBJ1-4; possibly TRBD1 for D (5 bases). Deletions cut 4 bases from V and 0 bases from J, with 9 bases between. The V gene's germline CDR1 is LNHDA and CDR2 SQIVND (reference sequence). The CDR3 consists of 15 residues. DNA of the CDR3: TGTGCCAGTAGTACCGGGGGGACAACTAATGAAAAACTGTTTTTT. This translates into CASSTGGTTNEKLFF.

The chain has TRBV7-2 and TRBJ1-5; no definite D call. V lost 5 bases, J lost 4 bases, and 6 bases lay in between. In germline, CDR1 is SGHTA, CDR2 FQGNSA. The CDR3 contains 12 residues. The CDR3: CASSPPNQPQHF. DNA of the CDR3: TGTGCCAGCAGCCCACCTAATCAGCCCCAGCATTTT.

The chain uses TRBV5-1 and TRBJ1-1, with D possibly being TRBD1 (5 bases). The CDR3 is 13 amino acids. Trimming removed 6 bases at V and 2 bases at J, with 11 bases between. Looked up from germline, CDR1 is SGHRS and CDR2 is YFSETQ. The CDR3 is CASKEGINTEAFF. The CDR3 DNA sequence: TGCGCCAGCAAGGAGGGGATAAACACTGAAGCTTTCTTT.

CDR3 sequence reads: CASKLESSAGNTIYF. The CDR3 DNA sequence: TGTGCCAGCAAGCTTGAAAGCTCTGCTGGAAACACCATATATTTT. The J gene is TRBJ1-3, the V gene TRBV2; unclear D gene. Germline CDR1 SNHLY, CDR2 FYNNEI. This CDR3 contains 15 residues. The ends were cut back, 7 bases at V and 2 bases at J, with 15 bases in the middle.

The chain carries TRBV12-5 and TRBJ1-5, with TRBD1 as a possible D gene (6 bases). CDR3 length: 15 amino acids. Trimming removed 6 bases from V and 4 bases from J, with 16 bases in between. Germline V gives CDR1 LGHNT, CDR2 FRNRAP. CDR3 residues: CASGPLAGVNQPQHF. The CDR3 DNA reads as TGTGCTAGTGGCCCATTGGCAGGGGTTAATCAGCCCCAGCATTTT.

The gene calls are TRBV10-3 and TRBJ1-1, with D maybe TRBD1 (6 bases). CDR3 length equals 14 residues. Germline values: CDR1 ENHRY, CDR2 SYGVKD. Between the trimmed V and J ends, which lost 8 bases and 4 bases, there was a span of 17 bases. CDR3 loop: CAIWSGAEGTEAFF. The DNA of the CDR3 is TGTGCCATCTGGTCGGGGGCAGAGGGCACTGAAGCTTTCTTT.

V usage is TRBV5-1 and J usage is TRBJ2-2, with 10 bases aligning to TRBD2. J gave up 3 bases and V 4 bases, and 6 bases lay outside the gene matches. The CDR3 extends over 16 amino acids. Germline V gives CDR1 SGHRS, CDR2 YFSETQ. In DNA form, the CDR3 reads TGCGCCAGCAGCGCTCGAGCGGGAGGGTACACCGGGGAGCTGTTTTTT. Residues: CASSARAGGYTGELFF.

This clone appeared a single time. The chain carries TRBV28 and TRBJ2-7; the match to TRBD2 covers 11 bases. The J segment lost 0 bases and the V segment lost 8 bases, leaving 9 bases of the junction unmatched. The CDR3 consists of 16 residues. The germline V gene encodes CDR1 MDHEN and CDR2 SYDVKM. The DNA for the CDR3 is TGTGCCAGCTACTCTCTGACTAGCGGGAACTCCTACGAGCAGTACTTC. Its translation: CASYSLTSGNSYEQYF.

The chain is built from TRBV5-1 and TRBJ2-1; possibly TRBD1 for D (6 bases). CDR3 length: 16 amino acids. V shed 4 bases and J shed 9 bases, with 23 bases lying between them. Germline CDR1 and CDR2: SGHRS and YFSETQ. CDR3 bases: TGCGCCAGCAGCCCGGACATTGGTGTTGGGGGCAGTGAGCAGTTCTTC. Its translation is CASSPDIGVGGSEQFF.

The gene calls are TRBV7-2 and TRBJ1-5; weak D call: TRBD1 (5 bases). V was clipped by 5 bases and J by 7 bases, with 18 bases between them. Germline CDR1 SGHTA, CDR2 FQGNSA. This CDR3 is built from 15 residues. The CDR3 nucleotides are TGTGCCAGCAGCCAAACAAGCGGGGGGAGGCAGCCCCAGCATTTT. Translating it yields CASSQTSGGRQPQHF.

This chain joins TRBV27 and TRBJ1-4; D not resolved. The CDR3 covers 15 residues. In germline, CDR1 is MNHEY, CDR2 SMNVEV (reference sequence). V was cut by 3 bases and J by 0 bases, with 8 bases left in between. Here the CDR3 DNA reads TGTGCCAGCAGTTTGGCCGGGGCAACTAATGAAAAACTGTTTTTT. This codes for CASSLAGATNEKLFF.

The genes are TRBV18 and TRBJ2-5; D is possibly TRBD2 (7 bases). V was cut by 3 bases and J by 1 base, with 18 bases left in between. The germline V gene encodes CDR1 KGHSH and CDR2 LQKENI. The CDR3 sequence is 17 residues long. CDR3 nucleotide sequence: TGTGCCAGCTCACCCTTCCCCTCCGGGGGGCTCCAAGAGACCCAGTACTTC. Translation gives CASSPFPSGGLQETQYF.

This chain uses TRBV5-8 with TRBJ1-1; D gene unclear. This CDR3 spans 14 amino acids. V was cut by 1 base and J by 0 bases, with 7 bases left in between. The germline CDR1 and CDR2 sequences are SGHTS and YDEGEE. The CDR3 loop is CASSLQLMNTEAFF. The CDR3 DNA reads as TGTGCCAGCAGCTTGCAGCTCATGAACACTGAAGCTTTCTTT.